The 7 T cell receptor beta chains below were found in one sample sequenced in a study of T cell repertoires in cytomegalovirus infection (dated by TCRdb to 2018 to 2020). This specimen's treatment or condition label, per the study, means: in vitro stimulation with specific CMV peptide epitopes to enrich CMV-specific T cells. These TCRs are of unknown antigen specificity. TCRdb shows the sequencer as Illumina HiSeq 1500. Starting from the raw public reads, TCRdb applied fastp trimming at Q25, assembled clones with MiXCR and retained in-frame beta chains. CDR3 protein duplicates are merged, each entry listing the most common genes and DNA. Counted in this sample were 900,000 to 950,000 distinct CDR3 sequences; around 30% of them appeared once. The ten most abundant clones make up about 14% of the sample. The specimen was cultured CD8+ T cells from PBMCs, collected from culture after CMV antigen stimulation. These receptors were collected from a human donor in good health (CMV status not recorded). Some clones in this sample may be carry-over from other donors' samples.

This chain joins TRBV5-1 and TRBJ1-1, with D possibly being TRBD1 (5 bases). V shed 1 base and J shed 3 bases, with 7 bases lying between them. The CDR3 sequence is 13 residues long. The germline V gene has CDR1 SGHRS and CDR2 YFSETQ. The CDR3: CASSLMGDTEAFF. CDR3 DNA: TGCGCCAGCAGCTTGATGGGGGACACTGAAGCTTTCTTT.

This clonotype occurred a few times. CDR3 sequence reads: CATEMGDRRGAQLHF. The CDR3 bases are TGTGCCACCGAGATGGGGGACCGACGGGGGGCCCAGCTGCATTTT. The V and J genes are TRBV19 and TRBJ1-5; TRBD1 is a possible D gene (6 bases). Germline values: CDR1 LNHDA, CDR2 SQIVND (reference sequence). The CDR3 length is 15 residues. Trimming pared 10 bases from V and 15 bases from J, leaving 31 bases between.

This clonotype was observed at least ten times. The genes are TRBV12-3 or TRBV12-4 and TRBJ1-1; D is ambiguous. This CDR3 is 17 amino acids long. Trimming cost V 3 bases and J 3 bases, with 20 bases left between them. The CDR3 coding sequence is TGTGCCAGCAGTTTCGACCCGCGGTCTGGTACGGACACTGAAGCTTTCTTT. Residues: CASSFDPRSGTDTEAFF.

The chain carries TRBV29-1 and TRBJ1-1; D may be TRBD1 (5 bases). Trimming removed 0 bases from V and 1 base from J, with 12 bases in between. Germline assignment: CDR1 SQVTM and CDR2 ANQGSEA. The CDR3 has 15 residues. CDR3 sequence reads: CSVEDREGTNTEAFF. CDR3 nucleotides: TGCAGCGTTGAAGATCGGGAAGGGACGAACACTGAAGCTTTCTTT.

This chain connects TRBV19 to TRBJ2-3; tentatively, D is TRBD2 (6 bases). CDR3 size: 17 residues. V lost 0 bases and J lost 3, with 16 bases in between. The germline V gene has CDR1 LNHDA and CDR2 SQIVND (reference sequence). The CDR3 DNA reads TGTGCCAGTAGTATAGAGGTCCGGGGGACCCCGACAGATACGCAGTATTTT. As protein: CASSIEVRGTPTDTQYF.

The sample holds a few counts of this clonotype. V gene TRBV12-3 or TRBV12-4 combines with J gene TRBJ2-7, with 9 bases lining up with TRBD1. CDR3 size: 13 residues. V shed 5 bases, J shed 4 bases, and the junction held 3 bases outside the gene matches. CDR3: CASSHRGRYEQYV. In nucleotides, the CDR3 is TGTGCCAGCAGTCACAGGGGGCGGTACGAGCAGTACGTC.

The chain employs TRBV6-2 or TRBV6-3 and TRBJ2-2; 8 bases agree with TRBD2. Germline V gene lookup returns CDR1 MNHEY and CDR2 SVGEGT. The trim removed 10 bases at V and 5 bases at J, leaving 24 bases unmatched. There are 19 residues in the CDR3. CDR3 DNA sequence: TGTGCCACTTGTGGACTAGCCTGGCTCCCAGAACGGGTGACCGGGGAGCTGTTTTTT. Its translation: CATCGLAWLPERVTGELFF.